This T cell receptor (beta chain) was recorded in a study of post-analysis software for immune sequencing data (dated by TCRdb to the mid-2010s). Notes on the research overall: Recorded disease courses included relapsing-remitting, secondary progressive and progressive-relapsing multiple sclerosis, with some patients lacking subtype annotation. The multiple sclerosis patient repertoires were compared with 11 previously published healthy control repertoires from donors aged about 6 to 28 years. A subset of samples was prepared in parallel using single-end sample barcoding, then pooled and co-amplified after Illumina adapter ligation. Paper-wide results and their limitations: Direct clustering with F measure showed strong co-clustering of samples prepared in the same batch, prompting a batch-effect correction. Compared with controls, multiple sclerosis patients had significantly lower normalized Chao1 diversity, a finding suggesting substantial peripheral T-cell clonal expansion. Significantly higher frequencies in patients than in controls were found for about five TRBV segments, including TRBV5-6, TRBV5-1 and TRBV20-1. The multiple sclerosis patient group was slightly younger than the control group.

The CDR3, cysteine through phenylalanine, is 16 amino acids long. The kept DNA is CDR3 alone, 48 bases in frame from the first base. V loses 5 bases of germline sequence and J loses 2 bases, and the interval between the two ends is 15 bases. The germline V gene gives CDR1 as SGHVS and CDR2 as FNYEAQ. This clonotype showed up just a few times. Its antigen has not been determined. Per-nucleotide qualities are absent, and no much larger clonotype sits a single base away. Library construction relied on PCR. The reads were generated on an Illumina HiSeq 2500. To reduce PCR and sequencing biases, unique molecular identifiers were incorporated into the TCR beta cDNA libraries. Approximately 500,000 cDNA molecules were obtained for every 1 to 10 million input T cells, so each molecule roughly corresponded to one T cell. The patient libraries were prepared and sequenced using the same protocol as the earlier healthy control dataset. Within a given batch, samples were prepared together, multiplexed and sequenced on the same HiSeq lane. The authors processed their data as follows. Raw barcoded reads were processed with MIGEC, discarding single-read molecular identifier groups before consensus assembly and CDR3 extraction. VDJtools was used for post-analysis of the clonotype tables, with diversity normalized by down-sampling every dataset to the smallest sample size. To correct batch-related cross-sample contamination, repertoire overlap clustering matched CDR3 amino acid sequences but not nucleotide sequences. In TCRdb, the public reads were trimmed at Q25 with fastp and aligned with MiXCR, with productive beta chains retained. When rows share a CDR3 protein, they turn into one entry using the most common DNA and genes. For this entry, the V and J calls and clone size follow TCRdb and not the study's own pipeline. The sample contains about 570,000 distinct CDR3 sequences, roughly 34% of them found a single time. The top ten hold about 6% of the sample.

To demonstrate the VDJtools post-analysis software, the study profiled TCR beta repertoires from the peripheral blood of under 15 young patients with multiple sclerosis. The multiple sclerosis patients were children and adolescents ranging in age from about 6 to 16 years. Sequencing was carried out using blood. The V and J segments used are TRBV7-6 and TRBJ1-4; TRBD1 might be the D gene, on 6 matching bases. The origin of this receptor is a girl under 18 with multiple sclerosis. The nucleotide sequence reads TGTGCCAGCAGCACCCCCGGGGGGCGGACTAATGAAAAACTGTTTTTT. The encoded protein is CASSTPGGRTNEKLFF.